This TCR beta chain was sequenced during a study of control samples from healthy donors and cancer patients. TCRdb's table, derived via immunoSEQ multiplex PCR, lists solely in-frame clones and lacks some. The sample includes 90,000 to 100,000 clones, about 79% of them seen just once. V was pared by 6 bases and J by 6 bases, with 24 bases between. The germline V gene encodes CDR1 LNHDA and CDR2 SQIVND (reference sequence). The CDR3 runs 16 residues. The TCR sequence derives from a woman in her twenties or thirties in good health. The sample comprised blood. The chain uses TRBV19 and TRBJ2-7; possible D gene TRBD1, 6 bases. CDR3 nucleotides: TGTGCCAGTAGCCTAACCCAACAGGGTTACCTCCGCGAGCAGTACTTC. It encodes CASSLTQQGYLREQYF.